This T cell receptor beta chain was recovered during a study of early T cells in non-severe SARS-CoV-2 infection (dated by TCRdb to the early 2020s). General notes on the study: Bulk RNA from unsorted whole blood was used for TCR sequencing, so alpha and beta chains could not be paired.

This clonotype was counted ten times or more. Its antigen remains unidentified. Base qualities are not provided; no much larger clone lies one nucleotide away. Counted from cysteine to phenylalanine, this CDR3 has 17 amino acids. Only the CDR3 part of the read is kept: 51 bases, read in frame from the first base. Sequences MNHEY (CDR1) and SVGAGI (CDR2) are obtained from the germline V gene. Relative to germline, V is missing 5 bases and J is missing 7 bases, with 18 bases of the junction outside any gene match. Overall results and qualifications from the work: VDJdb matching was skewed toward anti-spike CD8 responses and likely underestimated virus-specific expansions, missing private and CD4 specificities.

Set within a cohort of healthcare workers in London, UK, this nested case-control study involved weekly PCR testing of nasopharyngeal swabs along with blood sampling. Healthcare workers were recruited during the week of the UK lockdown, between 23 and 31 March 2020, and followed weekly for up to roughly 15 weeks. The library was built by means of 5' RACE. For sequencing, a NextSeq 500 was employed. The TCR library protocol attached unique molecular identifiers to individual cDNA molecules to correct for sequencing error and PCR bias. Sequencing covered both TCR alpha and beta chains, and within each sample the abundances of alpha and beta sequences were tightly co-correlated. The authors' pipeline ran thus. Decombinator V4 was used to annotate the V gene, J gene and CDR3 of the TCR sequences. TCRs were defined as expanded if a significant change between any two time points was detected under a Poisson model with p below 0.0001. TCR abundances were normalised to the total number of TCRs sequenced per sample and expressed as counts per million. TRAV1-2 paired with TRAJ12, TRAJ20 or TRAJ33 defined MAIT TCRs, while TRAV10 paired with TRAJ18 defined iNKT TCRs. VDJdb, accessed 1 November 2021, was searched for CMV, EBV and SARS-CoV-2 annotated TCRs, excluding TCRs annotated for multiple antigens. TCRdb cleaned the public reads at Q25 with fastp, built clones with MiXCR and kept in-frame beta chains. Every entry covers one CDR3 protein and lists the most common genes and DNA from its rows. The V and J calls shown here were made by TCRdb, not taken from the authors' results. Across this sample there are roughly 64,000 distinct CDR3 sequences, with 7.5% to 9% seen only once. Over 10% of the sample belongs to the ten largest clones.

The V and J segments used are TRBV6-5 and TRBJ2-7; 9 bases in between match TRBD1. Material: whole blood, obtained at baseline. This receptor was obtained from an adult who was a healthcare worker with PCR-confirmed SARS-CoV-2 infection or an uninfected control (not recorded which). Here is the DNA: TGTGCCAGCAGTCCAGGGACAGGGTCGGTACTTTTACGGGAGCAGTACTTC. Translated, it reads CASSPGTGSVLLREQYF.